The rows below give T cell receptor beta chains drawn from one sample of a study of control samples from healthy donors and cancer patients. Sequenced by immunoSEQ multiplex PCR; TCRdb stores in-frame clones only, minus some. The data contain 100,000 or so clones, more than 85% of them singletons. The sample was blood. The receptors come from a woman aged 50 to 60 in good health. CDR3s include the opening cysteine and the closing phenylalanine or tryptophan. D genes are given only for firm matches. Where a row states a size, it is once, few, many or the class of an expanded clone; other rows omit it.

clone size,J gene,V gene,D gene,CDR3 protein,CDR3 DNA
NA,TRBJ1-1,TRBV11-1,TRBD1,CASSWGQGRAEAFF,TGTGCCAGCAGCTGGGGACAGGGACGAGCTGAAGCTTTCTTT
NA,TRBJ2-5,TRBV5-1,TRBD2,CASSLAPGLRPQETQYF,TGCGCCAGCAGCTTGGCCCCGGGACTACGGCCCCAAGAGACCCAGTACTTC
NA,TRBJ1-1,TRBV10-3,TRBD1,CAISYGQDLMNTEAFF,TGTGCCATCAGTTATGGACAGGACTTAATGAACACTGAAGCTTTCTTT
NA,TRBJ2-1,TRBV5-6,TRBD1,CASSLRDSYNEQFF,TGTGCCAGCAGCTTGCGGGACAGCTACAATGAGCAGTTCTTC
few,TRBJ1-1,TRBV5-1,NA,CASSLDRDKRFF,TGCGCCAGCAGCTTAGACCGGGACAAACGGTTCTTT
NA,TRBJ2-7,TRBV6-5,NA,CASQSSRGAYEQYF,TGTGCCAGCCAGAGTTCCCGCGGAGCCTACGAGCAGTACTTC
NA,TRBJ2-3,TRBV6-4,TRBD2,CASSEGTNTDTQYF,TGTGCCAGCAGTGAGGGGACTAACACAGATACGCAGTATTTT
NA,TRBJ1-3,TRBV19,NA,CASSPGGTGNTIYF,TGTGCCAGTAGTCCGGGGGGCACTGGAAACACCATATATTTT
once,TRBJ2-1,TRBV6-2/TRBV6-3,TRBD2,CASSYLAGDEQFF,TGTGCCAGCAGTTACCTAGCGGGAGATGAGCAGTTCTTC
NA,TRBJ2-5,TRBV9,NA,CASSPLGWRELGAQYF,TGTGCCAGCAGCCCCCTAGGTTGGAGGGAGTTAGGGGCCCAGTACTTC
NA,TRBJ1-1,TRBV6-5,TRBD1,CASSTDPGQLEAFF,TGTGCCAGCAGCACCGACCCGGGACAGCTAGAAGCTTTCTTT
NA,TRBJ1-4,TRBV4-1,NA,CAGRRGINEKLFF,TGCGCCGGCCGTCGGGGAATCAATGAAAAACTGTTTTTT
NA,TRBJ2-1,TRBV21-1,NA,CASSKKGLAAPCNEQFF,TGTGCCAGCAGCAAAAAGGGACTAGCGGCCCCGTGCAATGAGCAGTTCTTC
NA,TRBJ1-3,TRBV7-6,TRBD1,CASSFSLKGQGVGNTIYF,TGTGCCAGCAGCTTTTCTCTTAAAGGACAGGGGGTCGGAAACACCATATATTTT
NA,TRBJ1-5,TRBV18,TRBD1,CASSPLSSGGHQPQHF,TGTGCCAGCTCACCACTGTCATCAGGGGGCCATCAGCCCCAGCATTTT
few,TRBJ1-5,TRBV10-2,NA,CASTAGGNQPQHF,TGCGCCAGCACCGCGGGGGGAAATCAGCCCCAGCATTTT
NA,TRBJ2-2,TRBV11-1,NA,CASSPEGQSTGELFF,TGTGCCAGCAGCCCCGAGGGGCAGTCCACCGGGGAGCTGTTTTTT
NA,TRBJ1-1,TRBV2,TRBD1,CASRGQGLTEAFF,TGTGCCAGCAGGGGACAGGGATTAACTGAAGCTTTCTTT
NA,TRBJ2-7,TRBV7-9,NA,CASSPMSYEQYF,TGTGCCAGCAGCCCTATGTCCTACGAGCAGTACTTC
NA,TRBJ1-1,TRBV24-1,TRBD1,CATSDDRVSEAFF,TGTGCCACCAGTGATGACAGGGTCTCTGAAGCTTTCTTT
NA,TRBJ2-4,TRBV29-1,NA,CSVLGRLAKNIQYF,TGCAGCGTTCTGGGACGGTTAGCCAAAAACATTCAGTACTTC
NA,TRBJ1-4,TRBV5-5,NA,CASTLAGGTNEKLFF,TGTGCCAGCACCCTTGCGGGGGGAACTAATGAAAAACTGTTTTTT
NA,TRBJ2-3,TRBV12-3/TRBV12-4,NA,CASSFSSRHTQYF,TGTGCCAGCAGTTTCTCTAGCAGGCATACGCAGTATTTT
NA,TRBJ2-1,TRBV5-6,NA,CASSLEGDFNYNEQFF,TGTGCCAGCAGCTTGGAGGGGGACTTCAACTACAATGAGCAGTTCTTC
NA,TRBJ2-1,TRBV13,NA,CASSLTGYNEQFF,TGTGCCAGCAGCTTAACAGGGTACAATGAGCAGTTCTTC
NA,TRBJ1-5,TRBV27,NA,CASSLTVSQPQHF,TGTGCCAGCAGTCTCACGGTAAGCCAGCCCCAGCATTTT
NA,TRBJ2-5,TRBV29-1,NA,CSVRTNQETQYF,TGCAGCGTCCGAACAAACCAAGAGACCCAGTACTTC
NA,TRBJ2-3,TRBV6-2/TRBV6-3,TRBD1,CASSPGTGASTDTQYF,TGTGCCAGCAGTCCCGGGACAGGGGCCAGCACAGATACGCAGTATTTT
once,TRBJ1-1,TRBV19,NA,CASSTPGARARNTEAFF,TGTGCCAGTAGTACCCCCGGGGCCCGGGCCAGGAACACTGAAGCTTTCTTT
NA,TRBJ2-5,TRBV30,NA,CAWIRQGGETQYF,TGTGCCTGGATCCGACAGGGAGGAGAGACCCAGTACTTC
NA,TRBJ1-6,TRBV30,NA,CAAYPGTQGTLHF,TGTGCTGCATACCCGGGCACTCAGGGGACCCTCCACTTT
NA,TRBJ2-5,TRBV6-1,NA,CASSETARRETQYF,TGTGCCAGCAGTGAAACTGCCCGAAGGGAGACCCAGTACTTC
NA,TRBJ2-2,TRBV11-2,TRBD1,CASSLLGTGATGELFF,TGTGCCAGCAGCTTACTCGGGACAGGGGCCACCGGGGAGCTGTTTTTT
NA,TRBJ1-5,TRBV5-4,TRBD1,CASRKGGTENSINQPQHF,TGTGCCAGCAGAAAAGGGGGGACAGAGAATAGCATCAATCAGCCCCAGCATTTT
few,TRBJ2-2,TRBV7-3,NA,CASSLIETGELFF,TGTGCCAGCAGCTTAATAGAGACCGGGGAGCTGTTTTTT
NA,TRBJ2-1,TRBV7-9,NA,CASSPGGDEQFF,TGTGCCAGCAGCCCCGGAGGCGATGAGCAGTTCTTC
once,TRBJ2-7,TRBV29-1,TRBD1,CSVRGQGPYEQYF,TGCAGCGTGAGGGGACAGGGCCCCTACGAGCAGTACTTC
NA,TRBJ1-1,TRBV24-1,NA,CATRNSKTEAFF,TGTGCCACCAGGAATTCCAAGACTGAAGCTTTCTTT
NA,TRBJ1-3,TRBV6-7,NA,CASSYQGQVNTIYF,TGTGCCAGCAGTTATCAGGGGCAAGTAAACACCATATATTTT
NA,TRBJ2-3,TRBV24-1,TRBD2,CATSGGSGRVTDTQYF,TGTGCCACCAGTGGAGGGAGCGGGAGGGTGACAGATACGCAGTATTTT
NA,TRBJ2-1,TRBV24-1,TRBD2,CATSALRGSGTNEQFF,TGTGCCACCAGTGCCCTTCGCGGGAGTGGAACAAATGAGCAGTTCTTC
NA,TRBJ1-5,TRBV28,TRBD1,CASSSPGQGAQPQHF,TGTGCCAGCAGTTCACCCGGCCAGGGGGCTCAGCCCCAGCATTTT
NA,TRBJ1-2,TRBV7-6,NA,CASSARQHQTTANYGYTF,TGTGCCAGCAGCGCGAGACAGCACCAAACGACAGCTAACTATGGCTACACCTTC
NA,TRBJ1-2,TRBV15,NA,CATGSVYGYTF,TGTGCCACCGGAAGTGTCTATGGCTACACCTTC
once,TRBJ2-5,TRBV10-2,NA,CASSAGEQETQYF,TGCGCCAGCAGTGCGGGGGAACAAGAGACCCAGTACTTC
NA,TRBJ2-3,TRBV6-2/TRBV6-3,TRBD2,CASSTGLAGGTQYF,TGTGCCAGCAGCACCGGACTAGCGGGAGGTACGCAGTATTTT
NA,TRBJ1-2,TRBV27,TRBD1,CASSFRQGAIDGYTF,TGTGCCAGCAGTTTCCGACAGGGGGCTATTGATGGCTACACCTTC
NA,TRBJ2-3,TRBV7-2,TRBD1,CASTNDRGSTDTQYF,TGTGCCAGCACTAACGACAGGGGCAGCACAGATACGCAGTATTTT
NA,TRBJ1-2,TRBV2,NA,CASSGTGQLLNYGYTF,TGTGCCAGCAGTGGAACTGGACAGCTGTTAAACTATGGCTACACCTTC
NA,TRBJ2-2,TRBV4-1,NA,CASSQESPQWLNTGELFF,TGCGCCAGCAGCCAAGAATCACCCCAATGGTTGAACACCGGGGAGCTGTTTTTT
medium-sized,TRBJ2-1,TRBV9,NA,CASSAGDQHNEQFF,TGTGCCAGCAGCGCCGGGGACCAGCACAATGAGCAGTTCTTC
once,TRBJ1-1,TRBV9,TRBD1,CASSVDIGTGSFLSEAFF,TGTGCCAGCAGCGTAGATATTGGGACAGGCTCCTTTCTTAGTGAAGCTTTCTTT
NA,TRBJ1-1,TRBV7-3,NA,CASSPLRVFQPQNEEAFF,TGTGCCAGCAGCCCTCTTAGAGTGTTCCAGCCCCAAAACGAAGAAGCTTTCTTT
NA,TRBJ1-5,TRBV24-1,NA,CATSALQPNQPQHF,TGTGCCACCAGTGCGTTACAGCCTAATCAGCCCCAGCATTTT
NA,TRBJ2-1,TRBV4-3,TRBD2,CASSQEGLAGSNEQFF,TGCGCCAGCAGCCAAGAGGGACTAGCGGGGTCCAATGAGCAGTTCTTC
NA,TRBJ1-2,TRBV7-8,NA,CASSLGGIGYTF,TGTGCCAGCAGCTTAGGAGGGATTGGCTACACCTTC
NA,TRBJ1-2,TRBV12-3/TRBV12-4,NA,CASSFGGNGYTF,TGTGCCAGCAGTTTCGGGGGGAATGGCTACACCTTC
NA,TRBJ1-3,TRBV7-9,NA,CASSSLIYTIYF,TGTGCCAGCAGCTCGCTCATTTACACCATATATTTT
NA,TRBJ2-7,TRBV6-5,TRBD1,CASSRDRGAYEQYF,TGTGCCAGCAGCCGTGACAGGGGGGCCTACGAGCAGTACTTC